This T cell receptor (beta chain) was documented in a study of blood T cell repertoires in COVID-19. Study overall: PBMCs, B-cell-depleted T cells, or T cells were the source of the cDNA or gDNA that made up the material.

Germline V CDR1 and CDR2: SGHVS, FQNEAQ. V lost 7 bases and J lost 3, with 18 bases in between. CDR3 size: 15 residues. Using immunoSEQ multiplex PCR, the repertoire was profiled, and TCRdb retains in-frame clones only, with some absent. The sample gives tens of thousands of clones, approximately 90% of which show up once; more than 2.5% is in the top ten. Sequenced input: peripheral blood. The receptor was isolated from a man aged 50 to 59 with acute or convalescent COVID-19. The genes are TRBV7-8 and TRBJ2-5; weak D call: TRBD2 (7 bases). CDR3 residues: CASTAAWGGEETQYF. DNA for the CDR3: TGTGCCAGCACCGCAGCGTGGGGGGGCGAAGAGACCCAGTACTTC.